Listed below are T cell receptor beta chains from one sample, sequenced in a study of T cell responses to AZD1222 COVID-19 vaccine. Clones were read by immunoSEQ multiplex PCR, and TCRdb kept only the in-frame ones, dropping some. This table has around 190,000 clones, about nine tenths appearing once. Sequenced here: peripheral blood, sampled 28 days after the second AZD1222 dose. Receptors were obtained from an adult who received the AZD1222 COVID-19 vaccine. Each CDR3 is given with its conserved first and last residue. Each record gives: D gene, CDR3 length, J gene, V gene, CDR3 protein. A D gene is named only where the DNA matches it firmly.

d_call: TRBD1
cdr3_length: 16
j_call: TRBJ2-6
v_call: TRBV2
cdr3_aa: CASVGTGESGANVLTF

d_call: TRBD1
cdr3_length: 15
j_call: TRBJ2-2
v_call: TRBV5-1
cdr3_aa: CASSFRTGGTGELFF

d_call: TRBD2
cdr3_length: 17
j_call: TRBJ2-7
v_call: TRBV4-2
cdr3_aa: CASSRYSTSGGSYEQYF

d_call: NA
cdr3_length: 15
j_call: TRBJ2-2
v_call: TRBV15
cdr3_aa: CATSRGGASAGELFF

d_call: TRBD1
cdr3_length: 15
j_call: TRBJ1-4
v_call: TRBV2
cdr3_aa: CASSAQGASNEKLFF

d_call: TRBD1
cdr3_length: 15
j_call: TRBJ1-2
v_call: TRBV7-2
cdr3_aa: CASSLAGTGNYGYTF

d_call: TRBD1
cdr3_length: 17
j_call: TRBJ1-5
v_call: TRBV24-1
cdr3_aa: CATSDFFGDSNNQPQHF

d_call: NA
cdr3_length: 12
j_call: TRBJ2-3
v_call: TRBV5-1
cdr3_aa: CASSLGKDTQYF

d_call: NA
cdr3_length: 14
j_call: TRBJ1-5
v_call: TRBV6-1
cdr3_aa: CASSDRRGNQPQHF

d_call: NA
cdr3_length: 17
j_call: TRBJ2-7
v_call: TRBV6-1
cdr3_aa: CASSEGLRGSLSYEQYF

d_call: TRBD2
cdr3_length: 14
j_call: TRBJ2-1
v_call: TRBV24-1
cdr3_aa: CATSGTSGISEQFF

d_call: TRBD1
cdr3_length: 13
j_call: TRBJ1-2
v_call: TRBV18
cdr3_aa: CASSPPTGGGYTF

d_call: NA
cdr3_length: 14
j_call: TRBJ1-6
v_call: TRBV15
cdr3_aa: CATSRGGVDSPLHF

d_call: NA
cdr3_length: 14
j_call: TRBJ2-7
v_call: TRBV9
cdr3_aa: CASSVTEGSFEQYF

d_call: NA
cdr3_length: 14
j_call: TRBJ1-4
v_call: TRBV7-9
cdr3_aa: CASTSASGNEKLFF

d_call: TRBD2
cdr3_length: 15
j_call: TRBJ2-3
v_call: TRBV6-5
cdr3_aa: CASSSPAGGADTQYF

d_call: NA
cdr3_length: 14
j_call: TRBJ2-2
v_call: TRBV27
cdr3_aa: CASSAFRVPGELFF

d_call: NA
cdr3_length: 15
j_call: TRBJ1-1
v_call: TRBV5-5
cdr3_aa: CASRFDGGTGTEAFF

d_call: NA
cdr3_length: 14
j_call: TRBJ1-4
v_call: TRBV18
cdr3_aa: CASSQGRGGEKLFF

d_call: TRBD1
cdr3_length: 21
j_call: TRBJ2-6
v_call: TRBV6-1
cdr3_aa: CASSERIYRGPMSSGANVLTF

d_call: NA
cdr3_length: 14
j_call: TRBJ2-1
v_call: TRBV27
cdr3_aa: CASIPGVPYNEQFF

d_call: NA
cdr3_length: 12
j_call: TRBJ2-5
v_call: TRBV7-9
cdr3_aa: CASSLIPETQYF

d_call: NA
cdr3_length: 15
j_call: TRBJ1-5
v_call: TRBV4-1
cdr3_aa: CASSQDYSSNQPQHF

d_call: TRBD2
cdr3_length: 15
j_call: TRBJ2-2
v_call: TRBV25-1
cdr3_aa: CASRLAGESTGELFF

d_call: NA
cdr3_length: 16
j_call: TRBJ2-3
v_call: TRBV7-9
cdr3_aa: CASSLGTGLGTDTQYF

d_call: NA
cdr3_length: 13
j_call: TRBJ1-2
v_call: TRBV6-5
cdr3_aa: CASSYQQAYGYTF

d_call: NA
cdr3_length: 14
j_call: TRBJ1-5
v_call: TRBV11-2
cdr3_aa: CASSLGRNNQPQHF

d_call: NA
cdr3_length: 17
j_call: TRBJ1-5
v_call: TRBV19
cdr3_aa: CASSIDVNRNSNQPQHF

d_call: NA
cdr3_length: 13
j_call: TRBJ2-5
v_call: TRBV11-3
cdr3_aa: CASSLAKSETQYF

d_call: NA
cdr3_length: 14
j_call: TRBJ1-2
v_call: TRBV7-9
cdr3_aa: CASSIPGVNYGYTF

d_call: NA
cdr3_length: 13
j_call: TRBJ2-1
v_call: TRBV4-1
cdr3_aa: CASSQDSPREQFF

d_call: NA
cdr3_length: 19
j_call: TRBJ2-1
v_call: TRBV12-5
cdr3_aa: CASGLVWGLSGRPGDEQFF

d_call: NA
cdr3_length: 13
j_call: TRBJ1-2
v_call: TRBV6-5
cdr3_aa: CASSPGGGGGYTF

d_call: NA
cdr3_length: 15
j_call: TRBJ1-2
v_call: TRBV7-9
cdr3_aa: CASSPGAKSAYGYTF

d_call: NA
cdr3_length: 19
j_call: TRBJ2-3
v_call: TRBV21-1
cdr3_aa: CASSPRAGGPLECTDTQYF

d_call: NA
cdr3_length: 13
j_call: TRBJ1-1
v_call: TRBV11-3
cdr3_aa: CASSPSRTGEAFF

d_call: TRBD1
cdr3_length: 13
j_call: TRBJ1-5
v_call: TRBV7-8
cdr3_aa: CASSPDRDQPQHF

d_call: NA
cdr3_length: 17
j_call: TRBJ2-7
v_call: TRBV9
cdr3_aa: CASRLQGLAPLPYEQYF

d_call: NA
cdr3_length: 15
j_call: TRBJ2-1
v_call: TRBV15
cdr3_aa: CATSRGGTWYNEQFF

d_call: NA
cdr3_length: 12
j_call: TRBJ1-5
v_call: TRBV6-2/TRBV6-3
cdr3_aa: CASSDSNQPQHF